The rows below give T cell receptor beta chains drawn from one sample of a study of response to subunit inactivated influenza vaccine. TCRdb called the RT-PCR reads again in MiXCR, with one record for every CDR3 protein. The sample records approximately 290,000 distinct CDR3 sequences, roughly 22% being singletons. Sequences were derived from PBMCs from blood, sampled approximately 22 months after vaccination. Source of these receptors: a man between 50 and 75 years old who received an inactivated influenza vaccine. The CDR3 runs from the conserved cysteine through the conserved F or W. The D gene is left open where the match is weak. Rows give clone size only sometimes, using once, few, many, or a class for an expanded clone.

>TRBJ1-4|.|.|TRBV28
TGTGCCAGCAGATCTTGGGGGGGTGAAGTCGAAAAACTGTTTTTT
CASRSWGGEVEKLFF
>TRBJ1-2|.|.|TRBV12-3/TRBV12-4
TGTGCCAGCAGTTTAGGTGCACACTATGGCTACACCTTC
CASSLGAHYGYTF
>TRBJ2-4|many|TRBD1|TRBV18
TGTGCCAGCTCAGGTCCCGGGACAGGGATTGAAGCCAAAAACATTCAGTACTTC
CASSGPGTGIEAKNIQYF
>TRBJ1-4|few|TRBD1|TRBV7-8
TGTGCCAGCAGCTTAGCGGGACAGGGGGCGTCGGGGGAAAAACTGTTTTTT
CASSLAGQGASGEKLFF
>TRBJ1-5|few|.|TRBV27
TGTGCCAGCAGCCTACAGGGCCCTGGGGGCAATCAGCCCCAGCATTTT
CASSLQGPGGNQPQHF
>TRBJ1-5|few|.|TRBV28
TGTGCCAGCAGAACACCCAGCGGGAGCAATCAGCCCCAGCATTTT
CASRTPSGSNQPQHF
>TRBJ1-5|few|TRBD1|TRBV20-1
TGCAGTGCTAGGCGAACAGGGGATGGTCAGCCCCAGCATTTT
CSARRTGDGQPQHF
>TRBJ1-2|.|TRBD1|TRBV12-3/TRBV12-4
TGTGCCAGCAGCCCCCCCGGCAGGGGGGATGGCTACACCTTC
CASSPPGRGDGYTF
>TRBJ2-7|.|.|TRBV28
TGTGCCAGCAGTTTATTGTGGGGATCCTACGAGCAGTACTTC
CASSLLWGSYEQYF
>TRBJ2-7|.|.|TRBV20-1
TGCAGTGCTTTGGAGGGAGCCACCTACGAGCAGTACTTC
CSALEGATYEQYF
>TRBJ2-7|.|TRBD1|TRBV15
TGTGCCACCAGCAGAGATCTGGGACAGGGAGTTCGGCAGTACTTC
CATSRDLGQGVRQYF
>TRBJ1-1|few|.|TRBV4-3
TGCGCCAGCAGCCAAGATCCGACAATGGGATCTGAAGCTTTCTTT
CASSQDPTMGSEAFF
>TRBJ2-7|few|TRBD2|TRBV28
TGTGCCAGCAGTTTTAAATTTGGCGGAGGACTAGCGGGGACTAGTCTTCGCTCCTACGAGCAGTACTTC
CASSFKFGGGLAGTSLRSYEQYF
>TRBJ2-1|few|TRBD1|TRBV5-6
TGTGCCAGCAGCTCCGGGACAGGGTACCGCTCCTACAATGAGCAGTTCTTC
CASSSGTGYRSYNEQFF